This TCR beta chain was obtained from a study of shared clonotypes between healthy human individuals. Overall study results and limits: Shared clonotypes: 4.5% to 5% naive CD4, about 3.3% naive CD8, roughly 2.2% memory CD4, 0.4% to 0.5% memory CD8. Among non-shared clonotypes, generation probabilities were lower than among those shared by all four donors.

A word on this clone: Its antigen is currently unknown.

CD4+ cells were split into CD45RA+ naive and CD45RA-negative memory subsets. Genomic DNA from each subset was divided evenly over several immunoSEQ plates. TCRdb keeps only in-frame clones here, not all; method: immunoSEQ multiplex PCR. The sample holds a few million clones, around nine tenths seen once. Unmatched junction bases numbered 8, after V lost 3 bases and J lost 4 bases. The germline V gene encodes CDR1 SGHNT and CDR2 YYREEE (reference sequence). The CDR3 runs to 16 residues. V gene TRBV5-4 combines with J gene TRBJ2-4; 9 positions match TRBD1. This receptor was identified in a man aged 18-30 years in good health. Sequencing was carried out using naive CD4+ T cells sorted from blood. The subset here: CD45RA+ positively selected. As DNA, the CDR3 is TGTGCCAGCAGCTCGAACCGGGGACAGGGTAAAAACATTCAGTACTTC. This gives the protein CASSSNRGQGKNIQYF.